These 6 T cell receptor beta chains came from one sample sequenced in a study of cytomegalovirus exposure and HLA in healthy donors. This PCR relied on a set of 60 Vbeta primers and 13 Jbeta primers. Clones were sequenced by immunoSEQ multiplex PCR, and TCRdb holds only the in-frame ones, with some missing. This table holds about 59,000 clones, around 80% found once. Sample: PBMCs. These receptor sequences come from a woman aged 40 to 50 in good health and CMV-seronegative.

This clone was recorded only once. This sequence joins TRBV18 and TRBJ1-1; 8 bases align to TRBD1. Trimming removed 3 bases from V and 3 bases from J; junction bases left unmatched: 0. Germline CDR1 is KGHSH and CDR2 is LQKENI. The CDR3 runs 13 residues. For the CDR3, the DNA is TGTGCCAGCTCACCGGGACAGGACACTGAAGCTTTCTTT. Protein: CASSPGQDTEAFF.

J is TRBJ2-1 and V is TRBV2; maybe TRBD2 (5 bases). CDR1 is SNHLY, CDR2 FYNNEI, per germline. The CDR3 spans 17 residues. Trimming took off 2 bases at V and 0 bases at J, with 14 bases between the two ends. Here the CDR3 reads CASSEFLDLSSYNEQFF. CDR3 sequence (DNA): TGTGCCAGCAGTGAATTCCTGGACTTGAGCTCCTACAATGAGCAGTTCTTC.

The chain joins TRBV4-1 to TRBJ2-5; possible D gene TRBD2, 6 bases. Trimming cost V 1 base and J 5 bases, with 17 bases left between them. Germline CDR1 reads MGHRA; CDR2 reads YSYEKL. CDR3 length equals 16 residues. DNA for the CDR3: TGCGCCAGCAGCCAAGGGAGGGCGCGGGTTGGTGAGACCCAGTACTTC. This sequence encodes CASSQGRARVGETQYF.

The CDR3 region is CASSQDLVLAGGLNEQFF. CDR3 bases: TGCGCCAGCAGCCAAGATCTCGTACTAGCGGGAGGGCTAAATGAGCAGTTCTTC. The chain recombines TRBV4-3 with TRBJ2-1, with 13 bases that match TRBD2. The J segment lost 7 bases and the V segment lost 0 bases, leaving 9 bases of the junction unmatched. This CDR3 has 18 amino acids. The germline CDR1 and CDR2 sequences are LGHNA and YSLEER.

This clone was observed a few times. The chain has TRBV6-5 and TRBJ1-1; 9 bases are shared with TRBD1. Germline V lookup: CDR1 MNHEY, CDR2 SVGAGI. V was clipped by 4 bases and J by 11 bases; unmatched bases: 5. The CDR3 has 12 amino acids. The CDR3: CASSLDRGTAFF. Written as DNA, the CDR3 is TGTGCCAGCAGTTTAGACAGGGGGACGGCTTTCTTT.

V is TRBV6-4 and J is TRBJ1-2, with TRBD1 as a possible D gene (5 bases). V was cut by 3 bases and J by 8 bases, with 16 bases left in between. The CDR3 runs 14 residues. CDR1 and CDR2 from the germline V gene are MRHNA and SNTAGT. The CDR3 spells CASSEAPGHDGYTF. In DNA form, the CDR3 reads TGTGCCAGCAGTGAGGCGCCAGGGCATGACGGCTACACCTTC.